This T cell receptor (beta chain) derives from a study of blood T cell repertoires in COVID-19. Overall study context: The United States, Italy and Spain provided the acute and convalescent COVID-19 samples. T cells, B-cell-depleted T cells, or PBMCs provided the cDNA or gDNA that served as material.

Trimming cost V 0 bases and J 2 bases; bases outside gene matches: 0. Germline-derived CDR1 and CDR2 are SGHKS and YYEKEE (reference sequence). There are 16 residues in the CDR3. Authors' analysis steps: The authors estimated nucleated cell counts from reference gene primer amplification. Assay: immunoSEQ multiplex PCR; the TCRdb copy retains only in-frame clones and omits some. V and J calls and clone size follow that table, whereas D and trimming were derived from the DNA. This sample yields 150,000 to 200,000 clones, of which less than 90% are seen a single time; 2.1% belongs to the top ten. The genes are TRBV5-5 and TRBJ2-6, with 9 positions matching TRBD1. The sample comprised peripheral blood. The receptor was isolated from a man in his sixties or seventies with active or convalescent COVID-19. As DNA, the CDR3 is TGTGCCAGCAGCTTGGGGACAGGGGCTGGGGCCAACGTCCTGACTTTC. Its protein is CASSLGTGAGANVLTF. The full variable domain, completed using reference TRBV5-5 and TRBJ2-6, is DAGVTQSPTHLIKTRGQQVTLRCSPISGHKSVSWYQQVLGQGPQFIFQYYEKEERGRGNFPDRFSARQFPNYSSELNVNALLLGDSALYLCASSLGTGAGANVLTFGAGSRLTVL.